This entry concerns a single TCR beta chain. Its antigen is as yet unknown. These data come from a study of T cells in localized non-small cell lung cancer. Study-wide results and caveats: A raised T cell density in blood coincided with lengthier overall survival. Tumor trailed uninvolved adjacent lung in T cell clonality, which peaked there. Without multi-region sequencing, intratumor heterogeneity could not be excluded.

TCRdb's table, derived via immunoSEQ multiplex PCR, lists solely in-frame clones and lacks some. The table includes more than 450 clones, approximately 37% detected once. The sample here was lung tumor tissue, taken before any cancer treatment. This TCR came from a female donor over 55 with stage I lung adenocarcinoma.

In DNA form, the CDR3 reads TGTGCCAGCAGCACCTCAAGGACGCCCGGAAACACCATATATTTT. It specifies CASSTSRTPGNTIYF. This rearrangement joins TRBV11-3 to TRBJ1-3; D remains ambiguous. V shed 5 bases and J shed 4 bases, with 15 bases lying between them. This CDR3 spans 15 amino acids. Germline values: CDR1 SGHNT, CDR2 YENEEA.